The rows below give T cell receptor beta chains drawn from one sample of a study of blood T cells in healthy people across ages. Using its own MiXCR run on the 5' RACE reads, TCRdb lists one record per CDR3 protein. Here the sample spans hundreds of thousands of distinct CDR3 sequences, around 43% being singletons. Sequences were obtained from blood. The receptors were gathered from a man between 60 and 70 years old in good health. Each CDR3 is given without its conserved first and last residue. Each record gives: D gene, V gene, J gene, clone size, CDR3 protein. A D gene is named only where the DNA matches it firmly. Size values are once, few and many counts, or a class for expanded clones, and some rows have none.

>TRBD1|TRBV4-1|TRBJ2-5|NA
ASSPRDRGRQETQY
>NA|TRBV13|TRBJ1-1|few
ASSLGAWDTEAF
>NA|TRBV3-1|TRBJ1-5|once
ASSSSGQGLH
>TRBD1|TRBV3-1|TRBJ1-1|NA
ASSHGTAEAF
>NA|TRBV5-1|TRBJ2-2|NA
ASSLEGRNTGELF
>TRBD1|TRBV5-6|TRBJ2-1|NA
ASSLGYRGLYEQF
>NA|TRBV18|TRBJ2-7|NA
ASSCETSYGQY
>TRBD2|TRBV18|TRBJ2-7|NA
ASSRAGDPYEQY
>NA|TRBV12-3/TRBV12-4|TRBJ2-5|few
ASSKGTLQGHLQY
>NA|TRBV6-2/TRBV6-3|TRBJ1-1|NA
ASRYRENTEAF
>TRBD2|TRBV29-1|TRBJ2-5|few
SVGSAGGEETQY
>NA|TRBV6-5|NA|NA
ASGDAAPEQY
>NA|TRBV20-1|TRBJ2-1|NA
SAKLGLLHEQF
>NA|TRBV12-3/TRBV12-4|TRBJ1-2|NA
ASGPRGYYGYT
>TRBD2|TRBV12-3/TRBV12-4|TRBJ2-5|once
ASSSPGVAGGREQY
>NA|TRBV2|TRBJ2-4|few
ASFRSHTANIQY
>TRBD2|TRBV5-1|TRBJ2-2|many
ASRFQGLAGKTGELF
>NA|TRBV10-2|TRBJ1-1|NA
ASSESTPGNDEAF
>NA|TRBV9|TRBJ1-2|NA
ASSVGALLDGYT
>TRBD1|TRBV12-3/TRBV12-4|TRBJ2-1|NA
ASSIGGQGARSYNEQF
>TRBD1|TRBV2|TRBJ1-5|few
ASRRDREFNQPQH
>NA|TRBV12-3/TRBV12-4|TRBJ1-6|NA
ASSHRSYNSPLH
>NA|TRBV10-2|TRBJ2-7|NA
ASRGHRAPVQY
>TRBD2|TRBV6-5|TRBJ2-1|NA
ASSSERGFNEQF
>NA|TRBV10-3|TRBJ2-5|few
AIGGQGWETQY
>NA|TRBV5-1|TRBJ2-5|NA
ASSLVGGPEETQY
>NA|TRBV10-3|TRBJ2-1|few
AISEGGGRRNEQF
>TRBD1|TRBV7-6|TRBJ1-1|NA
ASSFHLGMRDRNTEAF
>NA|TRBV7-2|TRBJ2-3|NA
ASSSETSPIGAQY